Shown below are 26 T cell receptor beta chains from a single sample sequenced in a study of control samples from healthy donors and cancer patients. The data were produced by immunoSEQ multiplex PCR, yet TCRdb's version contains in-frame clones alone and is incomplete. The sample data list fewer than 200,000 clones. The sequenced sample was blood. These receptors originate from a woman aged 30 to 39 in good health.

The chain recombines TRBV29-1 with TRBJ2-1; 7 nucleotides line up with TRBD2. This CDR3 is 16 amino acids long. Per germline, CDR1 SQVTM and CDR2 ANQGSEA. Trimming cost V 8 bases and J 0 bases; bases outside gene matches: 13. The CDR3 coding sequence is TGCAGCACTTCCCCCCCGGGGGGTAGCTCCTACAATGAGCAGTTCTTC. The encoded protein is CSTSPPGGSSYNEQFF.

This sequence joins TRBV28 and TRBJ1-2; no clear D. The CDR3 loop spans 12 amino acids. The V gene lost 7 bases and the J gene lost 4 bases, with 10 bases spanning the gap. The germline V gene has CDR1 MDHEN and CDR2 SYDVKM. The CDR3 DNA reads TGTGCCAGCAATCCGTTGGGCTATGGCTACACCTTC. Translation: CASNPLGYGYTF.

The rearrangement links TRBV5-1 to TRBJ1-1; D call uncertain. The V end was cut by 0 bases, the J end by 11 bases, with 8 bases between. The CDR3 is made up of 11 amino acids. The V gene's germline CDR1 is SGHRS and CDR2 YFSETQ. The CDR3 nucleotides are TGCGCCAGCAGCTTGGGGACCTGGGCTTTCTTT. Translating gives CASSLGTWAFF.

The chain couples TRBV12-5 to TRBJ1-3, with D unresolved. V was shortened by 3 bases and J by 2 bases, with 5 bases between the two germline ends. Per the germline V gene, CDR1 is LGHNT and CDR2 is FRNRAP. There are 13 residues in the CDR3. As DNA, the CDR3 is TGTGCTAGTGGTTTCGACCCTGGAAACACCATATATTTT. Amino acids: CASGFDPGNTIYF. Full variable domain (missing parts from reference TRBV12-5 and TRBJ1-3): DARVTQTPRHKVTEMGQEVTMRCQPILGHNTVFWYRQTMMQGLELLAYFRNRAPLDDSGMPKDRFSAEMPDATLATLKIQPSEPRDSAVYFCASGFDPGNTIYFGEGSWLTVV.

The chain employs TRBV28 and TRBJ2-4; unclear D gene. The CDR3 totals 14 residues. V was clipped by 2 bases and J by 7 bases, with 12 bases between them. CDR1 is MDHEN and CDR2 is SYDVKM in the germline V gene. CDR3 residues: CASSLIFPGNIQYF. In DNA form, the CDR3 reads TGTGCCAGCAGTTTAATTTTCCCAGGCAACATTCAGTACTTC.

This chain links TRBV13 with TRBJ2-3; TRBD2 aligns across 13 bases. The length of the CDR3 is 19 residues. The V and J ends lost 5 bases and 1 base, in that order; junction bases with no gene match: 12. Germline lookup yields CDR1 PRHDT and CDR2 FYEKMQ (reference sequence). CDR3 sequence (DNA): TGTGCCAGCAGCGTCCTACTAGCGGGGGGGGTACTTGGCACAGATACGCAGTATTTT. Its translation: CASSVLLAGGVLGTDTQYF.

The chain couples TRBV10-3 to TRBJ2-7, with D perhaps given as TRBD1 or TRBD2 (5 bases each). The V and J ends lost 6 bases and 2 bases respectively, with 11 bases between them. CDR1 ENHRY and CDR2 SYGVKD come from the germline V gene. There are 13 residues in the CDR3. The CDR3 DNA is TGTGCCATCAGCATGGGGGAACCCTACGAGCAGTACTTC. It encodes CAISMGEPYEQYF.

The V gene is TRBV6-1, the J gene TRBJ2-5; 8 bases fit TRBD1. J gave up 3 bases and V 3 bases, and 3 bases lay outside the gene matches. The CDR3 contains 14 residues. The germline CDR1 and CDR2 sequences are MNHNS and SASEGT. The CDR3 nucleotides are TGTGCCAGCAGTGAGGGGGGACAGGAAGAGACCCAGTACTTC. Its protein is CASSEGGQEETQYF.

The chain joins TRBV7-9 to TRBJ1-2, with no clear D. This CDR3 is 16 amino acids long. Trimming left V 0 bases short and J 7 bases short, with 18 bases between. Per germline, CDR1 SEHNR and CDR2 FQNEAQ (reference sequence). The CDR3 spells CASSLASRGSGGGYTF. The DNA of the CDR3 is TGTGCCAGCAGCTTAGCGTCCCGAGGATCCGGTGGTGGCTACACCTTC.

CDR3 sequence reads: CASSPRGQSTDTQYF. In DNA form, the CDR3 reads TGTGCCAGCAGCCCCCGAGGACAGAGCACAGATACGCAGTATTTT. The chain combines TRBV5-4 with TRBJ2-3; the D gene is possibly TRBD1 (6 bases). CDR3 size: 15 residues. Germline V lookup: CDR1 SGHNT, CDR2 YYREEE (reference sequence). Trimming removed 4 bases at V and 0 bases at J, with 12 bases between.

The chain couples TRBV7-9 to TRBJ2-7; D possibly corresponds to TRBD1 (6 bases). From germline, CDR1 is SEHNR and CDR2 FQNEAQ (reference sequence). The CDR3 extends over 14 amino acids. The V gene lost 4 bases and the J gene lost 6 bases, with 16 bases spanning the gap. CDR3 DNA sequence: TGTGCCAGCAGCTCCACCACAGGGTCTCCCGAGCAGTACTTC. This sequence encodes CASSSTTGSPEQYF.

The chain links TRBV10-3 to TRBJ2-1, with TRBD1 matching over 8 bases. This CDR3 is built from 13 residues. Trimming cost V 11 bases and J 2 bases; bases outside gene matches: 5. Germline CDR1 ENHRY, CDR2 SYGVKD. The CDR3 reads CAAGTGPYNEQFF. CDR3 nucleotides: TGTGCCGCCGGGACAGGTCCCTACAATGAGCAGTTCTTC.

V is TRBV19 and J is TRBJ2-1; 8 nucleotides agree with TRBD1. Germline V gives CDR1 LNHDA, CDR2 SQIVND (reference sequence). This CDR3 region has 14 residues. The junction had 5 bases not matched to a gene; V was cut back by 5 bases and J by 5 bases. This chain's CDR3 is CASSGTGENNEQFF. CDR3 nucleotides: TGTGCCAGTAGTGGGACAGGCGAAAACAATGAGCAGTTCTTC.

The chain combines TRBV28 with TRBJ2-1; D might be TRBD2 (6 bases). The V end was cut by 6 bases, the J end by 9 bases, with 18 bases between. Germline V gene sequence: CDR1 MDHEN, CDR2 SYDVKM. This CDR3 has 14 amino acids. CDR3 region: CASSLIGGAGEQFF. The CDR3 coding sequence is TGTGCCAGCAGCCTAATTGGCGGGGCGGGTGAGCAGTTCTTC.

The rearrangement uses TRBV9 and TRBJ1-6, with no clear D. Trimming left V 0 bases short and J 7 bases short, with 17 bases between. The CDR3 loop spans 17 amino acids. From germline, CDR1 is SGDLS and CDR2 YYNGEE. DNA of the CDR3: TGTGCCAGCAGCGTAGCGCCTTATGGTGCCGGGAATTCACCCCTCCACTTT. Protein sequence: CASSVAPYGAGNSPLHF. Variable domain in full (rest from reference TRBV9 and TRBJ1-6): DSGVTQTPKHLITATGQRVTLRCSPRSGDLSVYWYQQSLDQGLQFLIQYYNGEERAKGNILERFSAQQFPDLHSELNLSSLELGDSALYFCASSVAPYGAGNSPLHFGNGTRLTVT.

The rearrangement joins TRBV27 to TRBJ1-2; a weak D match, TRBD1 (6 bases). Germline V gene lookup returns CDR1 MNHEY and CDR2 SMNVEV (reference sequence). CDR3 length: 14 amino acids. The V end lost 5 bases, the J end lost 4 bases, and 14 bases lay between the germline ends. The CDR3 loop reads CASSLFTGTYGYTF. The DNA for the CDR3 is TGTGCCAGCAGTCTCTTTACAGGGACCTATGGCTACACCTTC.

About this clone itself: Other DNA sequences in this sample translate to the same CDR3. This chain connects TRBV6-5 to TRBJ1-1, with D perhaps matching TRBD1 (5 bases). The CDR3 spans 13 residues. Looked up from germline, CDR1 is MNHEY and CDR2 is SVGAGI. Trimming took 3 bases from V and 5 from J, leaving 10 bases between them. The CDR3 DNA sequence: TGTGCCAGCAGTTATGGCGGGGGTACTGAAGCTTTCTTT. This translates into CASSYGGGTEAFF.

In DNA, the CDR3 is TGTGCCAGCAGTGACGGGCAGGGGAACACTGAAGCTTTCTTT. Its protein product is CASSDGQGNTEAFF. The genes are TRBV2 and TRBJ1-1, with a weak D call TRBD1 (5 bases). V lost 3 bases and J 1 base, leaving 9 bases between the germline ends. This CDR3 is built from 14 residues. CDR1 is SNHLY, CDR2 FYNNEI, per germline.

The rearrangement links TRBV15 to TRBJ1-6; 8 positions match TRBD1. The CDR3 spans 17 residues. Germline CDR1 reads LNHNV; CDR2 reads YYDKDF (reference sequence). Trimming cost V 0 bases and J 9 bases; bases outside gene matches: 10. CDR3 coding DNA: TGTGCCACCAGCAGAGATCTCGGCAGAACAGGGGGTTCACCCCTCCACTTT. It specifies CATSRDLGRTGGSPLHF.

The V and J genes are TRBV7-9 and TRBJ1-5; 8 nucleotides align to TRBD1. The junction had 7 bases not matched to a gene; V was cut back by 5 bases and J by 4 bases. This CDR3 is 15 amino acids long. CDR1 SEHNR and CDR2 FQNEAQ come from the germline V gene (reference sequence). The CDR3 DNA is TGTGCCAGCAGCGACGGACAGGGCGCTAATCAGCCCCAGCATTTT. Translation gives CASSDGQGANQPQHF.

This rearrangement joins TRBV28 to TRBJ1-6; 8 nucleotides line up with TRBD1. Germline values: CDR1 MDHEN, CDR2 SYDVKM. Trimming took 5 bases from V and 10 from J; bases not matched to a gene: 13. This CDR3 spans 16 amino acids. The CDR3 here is CASSLTQTGVRSPLHF. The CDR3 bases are TGTGCCAGCAGTCTAACGCAGACAGGGGTGAGATCACCCCTCCACTTT.

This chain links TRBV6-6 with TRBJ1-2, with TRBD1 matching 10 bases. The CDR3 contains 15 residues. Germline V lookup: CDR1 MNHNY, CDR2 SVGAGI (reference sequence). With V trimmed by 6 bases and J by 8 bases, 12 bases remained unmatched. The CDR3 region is CASRTGGSPAGGYTF. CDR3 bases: TGTGCCAGCAGGACAGGGGGCTCTCCAGCTGGAGGCTACACCTTC.

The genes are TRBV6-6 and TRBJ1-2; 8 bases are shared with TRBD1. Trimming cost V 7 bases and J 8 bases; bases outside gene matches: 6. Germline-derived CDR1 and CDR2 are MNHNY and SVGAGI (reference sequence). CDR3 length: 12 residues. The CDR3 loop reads CASTGQGVGYTF. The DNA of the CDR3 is TGTGCCAGCACTGGACAGGGCGTCGGCTACACCTTC.

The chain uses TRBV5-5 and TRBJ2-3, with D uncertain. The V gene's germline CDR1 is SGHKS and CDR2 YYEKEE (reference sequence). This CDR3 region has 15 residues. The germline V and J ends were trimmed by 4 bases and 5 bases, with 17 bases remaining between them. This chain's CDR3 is CASSADTTSGDTQYF. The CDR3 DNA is TGTGCCAGCAGCGCAGATACAACTTCGGGAGATACGCAGTATTTT.

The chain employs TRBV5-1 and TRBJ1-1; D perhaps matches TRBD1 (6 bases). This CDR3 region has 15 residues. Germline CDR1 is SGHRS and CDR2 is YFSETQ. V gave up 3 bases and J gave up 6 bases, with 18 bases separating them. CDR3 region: CASSYNGQLSPEAFF. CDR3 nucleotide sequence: TGCGCCAGCAGCTACAACGGACAGCTGTCACCTGAAGCTTTCTTT.

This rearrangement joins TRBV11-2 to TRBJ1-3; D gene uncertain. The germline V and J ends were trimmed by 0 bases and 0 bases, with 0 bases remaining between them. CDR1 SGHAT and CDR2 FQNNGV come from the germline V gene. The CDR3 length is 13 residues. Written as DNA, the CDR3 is TGTGCCAGCAGCTTAGACTCTGGAAACACCATATATTTT. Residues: CASSLDSGNTIYF.